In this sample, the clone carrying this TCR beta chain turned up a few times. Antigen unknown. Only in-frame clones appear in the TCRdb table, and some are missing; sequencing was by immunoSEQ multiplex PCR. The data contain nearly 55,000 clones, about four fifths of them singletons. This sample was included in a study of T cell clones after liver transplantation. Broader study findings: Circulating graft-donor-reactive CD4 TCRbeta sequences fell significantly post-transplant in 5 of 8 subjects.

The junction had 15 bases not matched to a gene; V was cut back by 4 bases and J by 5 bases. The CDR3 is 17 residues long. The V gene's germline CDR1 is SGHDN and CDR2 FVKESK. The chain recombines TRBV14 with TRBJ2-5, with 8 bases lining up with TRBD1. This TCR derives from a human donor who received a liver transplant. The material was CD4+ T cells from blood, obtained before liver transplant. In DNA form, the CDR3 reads TGTGCCAGCAGCCGGGGACAGGCTGGGGTTGCGGGGGAGACCCAGTACTTC. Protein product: CASSRGQAGVAGETQYF.